The 10 T cell receptor beta chains below were found in one sample sequenced in a study of technical replicates of blood from several donors. The table came from immunoSEQ multiplex PCR; TCRdb's copy has only in-frame clones and leaves some out. The table lists under 100,000 clones, approximately 94% of them singletons. Sequencing used T cells isolated from PBMCs. The receptors were sampled from a human donor in good health.

The chain employs TRBV11-2 and TRBJ1-6; D is unresolved. This CDR3 has 18 amino acids. V lost 5 bases and J lost 2, with 19 bases in between. CDR1 and CDR2 (germline): SGHAT, FQNNGV. The CDR3 DNA reads TGTGCCAGCAGCCTAGGGCTTCCTAGCTGGCCCTATAATTCACCCCTCCACTTT. Translated, it gives CASSLGLPSWPYNSPLHF.

This rearrangement joins TRBV30 to TRBJ2-7; D is possibly TRBD2 (5 bases). Deletions cut 6 bases from V and 1 base from J, with 22 bases between. This CDR3 spans 16 amino acids. CDR1 is GTSNPN and CDR2 is SVGIG in the germline V gene (reference sequence). The CDR3 here is CACLSRPGFPSYEQYF. The DNA of the CDR3 is TGTGCCTGCCTCTCTAGGCCGGGGTTCCCATCCTACGAGCAGTACTTC. Complete variable domain (other parts from reference TRBV30 and TRBJ2-7): SQTIHQWPATLVQPVGSPLSLECTVEGTSNPNLYWYRQAAGRGLQLLFYSVGIGQISSEVPQNLSASRPQDRQFILSSKKLLLSDSGFYLCACLSRPGFPSYEQYFGPGTRLTVT.

The chain employs TRBV9 and TRBJ1-1, with 8 bases aligning to TRBD1. This CDR3 is 18 amino acids long. Germline V CDR1 and CDR2: SGDLS, YYNGEE. The V gene end was trimmed by 0 bases and the J gene end by 1 base; junction bases not matched to a gene: 11. The CDR3 here is CASSVDPGGAEWNTEAFF. CDR3 nucleotides: TGTGCCAGCAGCGTAGACCCAGGGGGCGCAGAATGGAACACTGAAGCTTTCTTT.

The gene calls are TRBV7-9 and TRBJ2-7; 9 nucleotides align to TRBD1. The CDR3 has 15 amino acids. V shed 3 bases, J shed 4 bases, and the junction held 7 bases outside the gene matches. CDR1 SEHNR and CDR2 FQNEAQ come from the germline V gene (reference sequence). This chain's CDR3 is CASSFGTGLFYEQYF. CDR3 sequence (DNA): TGTGCCAGCAGCTTTGGGACAGGGCTTTTTTACGAGCAGTACTTC.

This chain uses TRBV29-1 with TRBJ2-2, with 12 bases identical to TRBD2. V trimming: 5 bases; J trimming: 6 bases; junction bases outside the gene matches: 4. The CDR3 runs 14 residues. Germline V CDR1 and CDR2: SQVTM, ANQGSEA. CDR3 bases: TGCAGCGTTTCTAGCGGGGGGGCCTCCGGGGAGCTGTTTTTT. Its translation is CSVSSGGASGELFF.

The chain carries TRBV4-1 and TRBJ1-1, with D uncertain. The ends were cut back, 1 base at V and 1 base at J, with 4 bases in the middle. The V gene's germline CDR1 is MGHRA and CDR2 YSYEKL. CDR3 length: 13 amino acids. This CDR3 is CASSQVGNTEAFF. The CDR3 DNA follows: TGCGCCAGCAGCCAAGTCGGGAACACTGAAGCTTTCTTT.

This rearrangement joins TRBV2 to TRBJ1-1; TRBD1 might be the D (5 bases). The length of the CDR3 is 11 residues. The V gene's germline CDR1 is SNHLY and CDR2 FYNNEI. V was cut by 10 bases and J by 1 base, with 7 bases left in between. The CDR3 loop reads CATTGNTEAFF. In DNA form, the CDR3 reads TGTGCCACCACAGGGAACACTGAAGCTTTCTTT.

Concerning this clone: A read error is likely, as this CDR3 ends without the conserved phenylalanine or tryptophan. The limits of the CDR3 on the DNA are not certain, so only TCRdb's listed CDR3 is given. The chain couples TRBV5-6 to TRBJ2-7; the table's D call TRBD2 went unverified against the DNA. The CDR3 adds up to 14 amino acids, both ends counted. The germline V gene has CDR1 SGHDT and CDR2 YYEEEE. CDR3 protein: CASSLTERDWALNR.

V gene TRBV10-1 combines with J gene TRBJ2-3, with TRBD2 identical over 9 bases. V trimming: 3 bases; J trimming: 4 bases; junction bases outside the gene matches: 17. This CDR3 has 19 residues. CDR1 WNHNN and CDR2 SYGVQD come from the germline V gene (reference sequence). Here the CDR3 DNA reads TGCGCCAGCAGTGACCCCGCGCAGGCTAGCGGGAATCGTGCAGATACGCAGTATTTT. Encoded protein: CASSDPAQASGNRADTQYF.

The chain links TRBV19 to TRBJ2-1; D possibly corresponds to TRBD2 (5 bases). The germline V and J ends were trimmed by 3 bases and 0 bases, with 15 bases remaining between them. Germline assignment: CDR1 LNHDA and CDR2 SQIVND (reference sequence). The CDR3 is 17 residues long. Here the CDR3 DNA reads TGTGCCAGTAGTATTAGTGCCAGGAGGAGCTCCTACAATGAGCAGTTCTTC. Its translation is CASSISARRSSYNEQFF.